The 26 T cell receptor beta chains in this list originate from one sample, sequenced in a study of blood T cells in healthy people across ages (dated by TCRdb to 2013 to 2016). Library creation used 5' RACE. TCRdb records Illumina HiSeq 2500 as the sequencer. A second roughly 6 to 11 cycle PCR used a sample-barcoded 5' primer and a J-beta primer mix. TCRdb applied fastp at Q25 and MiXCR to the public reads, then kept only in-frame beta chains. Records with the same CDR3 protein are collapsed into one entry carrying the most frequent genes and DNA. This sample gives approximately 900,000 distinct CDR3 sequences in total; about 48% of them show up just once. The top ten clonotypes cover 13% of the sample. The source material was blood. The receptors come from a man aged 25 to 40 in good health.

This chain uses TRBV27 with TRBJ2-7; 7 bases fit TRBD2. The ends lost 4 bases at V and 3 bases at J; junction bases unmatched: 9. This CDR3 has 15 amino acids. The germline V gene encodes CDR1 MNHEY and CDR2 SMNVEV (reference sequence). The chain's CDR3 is CASSSATSASYEQYF. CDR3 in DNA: TGTGCCAGCAGTTCTGCTACTAGCGCGAGCTACGAGCAGTACTTC.

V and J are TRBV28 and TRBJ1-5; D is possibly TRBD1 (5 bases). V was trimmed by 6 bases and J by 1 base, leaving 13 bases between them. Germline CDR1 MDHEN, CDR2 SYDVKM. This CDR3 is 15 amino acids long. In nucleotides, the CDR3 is TGTGCCAGCAGAACCTTCCGGGACAGCAATCAGCCCCAGCATTTT. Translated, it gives CASRTFRDSNQPQHF.

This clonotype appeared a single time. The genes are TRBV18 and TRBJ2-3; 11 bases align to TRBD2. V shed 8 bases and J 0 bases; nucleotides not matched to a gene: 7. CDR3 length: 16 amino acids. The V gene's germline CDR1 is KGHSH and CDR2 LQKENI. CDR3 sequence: CASRSGGADSTDTQYF. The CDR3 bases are TGTGCCAGCCGTAGCGGGGGGGCCGATAGCACAGATACGCAGTATTTT.

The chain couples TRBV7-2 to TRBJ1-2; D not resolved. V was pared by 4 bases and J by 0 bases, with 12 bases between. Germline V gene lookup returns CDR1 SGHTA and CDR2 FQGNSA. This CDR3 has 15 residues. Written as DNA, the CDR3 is TGTGCCAGCAGCTCTCCAGGACTTGCTAACTATGGCTACACCTTC. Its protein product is CASSSPGLANYGYTF.

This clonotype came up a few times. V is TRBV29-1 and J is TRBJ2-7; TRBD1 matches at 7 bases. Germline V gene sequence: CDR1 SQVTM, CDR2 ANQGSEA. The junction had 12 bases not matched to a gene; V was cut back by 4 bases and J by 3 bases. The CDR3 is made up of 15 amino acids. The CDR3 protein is CSVVGQQGTGYEQYF. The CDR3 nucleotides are TGCAGCGTTGTTGGGCAACAGGGGACGGGCTACGAGCAGTACTTC.

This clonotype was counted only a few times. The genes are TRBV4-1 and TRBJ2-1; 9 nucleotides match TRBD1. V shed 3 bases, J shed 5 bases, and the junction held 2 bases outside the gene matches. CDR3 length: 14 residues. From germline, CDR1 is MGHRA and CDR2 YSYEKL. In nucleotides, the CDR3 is TGCGCCAGCAGCCAGGGACAGGGACACAATGAGCAGTTCTTC. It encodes CASSQGQGHNEQFF.

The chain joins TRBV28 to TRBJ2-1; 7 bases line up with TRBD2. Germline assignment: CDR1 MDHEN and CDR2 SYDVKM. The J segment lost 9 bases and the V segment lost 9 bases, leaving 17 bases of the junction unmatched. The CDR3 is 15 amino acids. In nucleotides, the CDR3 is TGTGCCAGTCACTCCGGGACTAACCCCTCTATTGAGCAGTTCTTC. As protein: CASHSGTNPSIEQFF.

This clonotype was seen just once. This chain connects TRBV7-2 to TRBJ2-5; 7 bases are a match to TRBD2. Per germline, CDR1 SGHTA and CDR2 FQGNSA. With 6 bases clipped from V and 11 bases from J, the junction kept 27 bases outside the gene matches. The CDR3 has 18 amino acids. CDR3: CASSQPGWASGSNYEQYF. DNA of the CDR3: TGTGCCAGCAGTCAACCCGGCTGGGCTAGCGGATCAAACTACGAACAGTACTTC.

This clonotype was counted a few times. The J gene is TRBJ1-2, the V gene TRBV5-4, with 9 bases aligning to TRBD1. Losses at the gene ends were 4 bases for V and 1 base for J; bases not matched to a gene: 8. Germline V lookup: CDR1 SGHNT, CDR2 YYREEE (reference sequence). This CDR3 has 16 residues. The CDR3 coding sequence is TGTGCCAGCAGCAGGGACAGGGCCTCAAATAACTATGGCTACACCTTC. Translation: CASSRDRASNNYGYTF.

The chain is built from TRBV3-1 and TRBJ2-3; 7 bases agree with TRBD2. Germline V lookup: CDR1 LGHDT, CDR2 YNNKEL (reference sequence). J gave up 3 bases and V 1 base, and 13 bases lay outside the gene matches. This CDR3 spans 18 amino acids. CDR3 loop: CASSQVLAGTTNTDTQYF. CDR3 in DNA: TGTGCCAGCAGCCAAGTTTTGGCCGGGACTACGAATACAGATACGCAGTATTTT.

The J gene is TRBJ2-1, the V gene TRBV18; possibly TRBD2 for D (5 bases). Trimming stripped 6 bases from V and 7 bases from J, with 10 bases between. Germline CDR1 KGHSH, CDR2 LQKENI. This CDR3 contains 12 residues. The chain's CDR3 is CASSGLLNEQFF. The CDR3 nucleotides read TGTGCCAGCTCCGGACTCTTAAATGAGCAGTTCTTC.

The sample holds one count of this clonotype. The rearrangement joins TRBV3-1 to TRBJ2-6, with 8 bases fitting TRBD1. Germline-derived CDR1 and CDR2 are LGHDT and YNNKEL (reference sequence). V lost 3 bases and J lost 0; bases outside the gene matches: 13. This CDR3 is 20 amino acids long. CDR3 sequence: CASSHLPGQAAPSGANVLTF. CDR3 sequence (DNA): TGTGCCAGCAGCCACCTTCCGGGACAGGCGGCTCCCTCTGGGGCCAACGTCCTGACTTTC.

The chain's CDR3 is CASSLSSGDVTYEQYF. The CDR3 DNA follows: TGTGCCAGCAGTTTATCGTCAGGGGACGTCACCTACGAGCAGTACTTC. This chain links TRBV27 with TRBJ2-5, with a possible D match to TRBD1 (6 bases). The J call is in doubt because the DNA end fits TRBJ2-7 better. Germline CDR1 reads MNHEY; CDR2 reads SMNVEV (reference sequence). The CDR3 covers 16 residues.

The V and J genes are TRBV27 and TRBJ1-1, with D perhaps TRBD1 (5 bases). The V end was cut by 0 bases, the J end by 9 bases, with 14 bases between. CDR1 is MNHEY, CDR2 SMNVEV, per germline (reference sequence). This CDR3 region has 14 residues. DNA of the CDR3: TGTGCCAGCAGTTTATCTAGTACAGGCGGTAAAGCTTTCTTT. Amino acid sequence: CASSLSSTGGKAFF.

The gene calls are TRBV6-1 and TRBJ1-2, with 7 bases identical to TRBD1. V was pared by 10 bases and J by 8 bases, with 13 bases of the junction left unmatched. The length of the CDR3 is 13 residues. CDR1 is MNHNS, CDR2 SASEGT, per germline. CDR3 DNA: TGTGCCACTCAAATCTCAACAGGGGACGGCTACACCTTC. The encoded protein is CATQISTGDGYTF.

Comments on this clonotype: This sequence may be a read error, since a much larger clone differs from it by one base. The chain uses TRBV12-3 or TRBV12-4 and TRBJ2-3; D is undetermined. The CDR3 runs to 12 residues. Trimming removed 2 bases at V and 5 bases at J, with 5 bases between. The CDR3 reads CASSLRKDTQYF. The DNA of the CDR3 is TGTGCCAGCAGTTTAAGGAAAGATACGCAGTATTTT.

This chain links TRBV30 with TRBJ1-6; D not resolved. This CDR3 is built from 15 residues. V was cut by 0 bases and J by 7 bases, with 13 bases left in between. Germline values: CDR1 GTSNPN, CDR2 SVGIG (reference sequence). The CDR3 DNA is TGTGCCTGGAGTGTACGCCCGGGTGAAAATTCACCCCTCCACTTT. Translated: CAWSVRPGENSPLHF.

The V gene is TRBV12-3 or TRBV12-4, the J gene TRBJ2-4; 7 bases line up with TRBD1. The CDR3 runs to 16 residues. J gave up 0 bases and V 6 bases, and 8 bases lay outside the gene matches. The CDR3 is CASRLSTGVAKNIQYF. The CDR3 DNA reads TGTGCCAGCAGGTTAAGCACAGGGGTAGCCAAAAACATTCAGTACTTC.

This CDR3 is CASSFRDIAYEQYF. CDR3 sequence (DNA): TGTGCCAGCAGCTTCCGGGACATAGCCTACGAGCAGTACTTC. The V gene is TRBV7-9, the J gene TRBJ2-7; the D gene is possibly TRBD1 (6 bases). This CDR3 has 14 residues. Germline V CDR1 and CDR2: SEHNR, FQNEAQ (reference sequence). The V gene lost 3 bases and the J gene lost 2 bases, with 11 bases spanning the gap. The complete variable domain, with remaining parts taken from reference TRBV7-9 and TRBJ2-7, reads DTGVSQNPRHKITKRGQNVTFRCDPISEHNRLYWYRQTLGQGPEFLTYFQNEAQLEKSRLLSDRFSAERPKGSFSTLEIQRTEQGDSAMYLCASSFRDIAYEQYFGPGTRLTVT.

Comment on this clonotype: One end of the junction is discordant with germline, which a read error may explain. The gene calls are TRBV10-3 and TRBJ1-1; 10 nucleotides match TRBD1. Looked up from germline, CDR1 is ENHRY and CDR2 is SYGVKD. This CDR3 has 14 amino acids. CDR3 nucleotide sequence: TGCGCCATCAGGGAGTCGTTGGGACAGGGGGAAGCTTTCTTT. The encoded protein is CAIRESLGQGEAFF.

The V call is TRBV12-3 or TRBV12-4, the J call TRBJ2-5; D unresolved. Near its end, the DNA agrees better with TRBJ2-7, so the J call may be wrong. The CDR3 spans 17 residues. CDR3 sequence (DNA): TGTGCCAGCAGTTTAGCGGCTTGGAACAGTCCATCCTACGAGCAGTACTTC. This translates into CASSLAAWNSPSYEQYF.

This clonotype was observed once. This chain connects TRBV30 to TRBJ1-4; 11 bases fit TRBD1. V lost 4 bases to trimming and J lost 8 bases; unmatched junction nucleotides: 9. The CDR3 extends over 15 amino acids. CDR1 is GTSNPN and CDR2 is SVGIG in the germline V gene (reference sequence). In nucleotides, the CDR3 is TGTGCCTGGATGAGAGCGGGGACAGGGGGGGAAAAACTGTTTTTT. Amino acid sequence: CAWMRAGTGGEKLFF.

The CDR3 coding sequence is TGTGCCAGCAGGTTCGATGTCCTCGACGAGCAGTACTTC. Translating gives CASRFDVLDEQYF. This chain links TRBV27 with TRBJ2-1, with D unresolved. The closer fit of TRBJ2-7 to the DNA end suggests the J call may be wrong. There are 13 residues in the CDR3. From germline, CDR1 is MNHEY and CDR2 SMNVEV (reference sequence).

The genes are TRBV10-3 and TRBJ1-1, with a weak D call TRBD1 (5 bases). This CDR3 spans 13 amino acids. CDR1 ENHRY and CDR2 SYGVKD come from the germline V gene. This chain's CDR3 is CASTGPRNTEAFF. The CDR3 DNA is TGTGCTTCTACGGGACCGAGGAACACTGAAGCTTTCTTT.

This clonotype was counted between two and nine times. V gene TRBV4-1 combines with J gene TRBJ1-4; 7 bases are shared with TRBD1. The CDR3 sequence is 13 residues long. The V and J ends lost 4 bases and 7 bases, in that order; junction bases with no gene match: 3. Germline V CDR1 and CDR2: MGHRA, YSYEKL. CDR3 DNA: TGCGCCAGCAGCCCTTGGACAGGTGAAAAACTGTTTTTT. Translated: CASSPWTGEKLFF.

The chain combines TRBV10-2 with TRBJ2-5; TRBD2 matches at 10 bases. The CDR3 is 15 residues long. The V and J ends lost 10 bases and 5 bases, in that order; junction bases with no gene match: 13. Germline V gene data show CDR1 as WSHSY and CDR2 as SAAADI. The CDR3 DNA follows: TGCGCCACCTTCCCAACTAGCGGGGTAGGGGAGACCCAGTACTTC. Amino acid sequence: CATFPTSGVGETQYF.